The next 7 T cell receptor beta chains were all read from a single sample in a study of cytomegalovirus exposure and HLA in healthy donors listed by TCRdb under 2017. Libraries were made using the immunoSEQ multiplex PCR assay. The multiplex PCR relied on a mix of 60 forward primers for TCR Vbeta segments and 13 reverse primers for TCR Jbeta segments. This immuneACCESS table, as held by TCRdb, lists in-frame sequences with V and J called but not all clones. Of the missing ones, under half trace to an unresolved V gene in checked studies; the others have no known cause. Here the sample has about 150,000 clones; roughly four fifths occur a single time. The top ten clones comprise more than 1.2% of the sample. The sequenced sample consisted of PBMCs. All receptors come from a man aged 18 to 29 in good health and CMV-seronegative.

The DNA for the CDR3 is TGTGCCAGCAGCTCCTGGGACAGCTCCTACGAGCAGTACTTC. This translates into CASSSWDSSYEQYF. The chain employs TRBV7-2 and TRBJ2-7, with 7 bases fitting TRBD1. Germline-derived CDR1 and CDR2 are SGHTA and FQGNSA. The V gene end was trimmed by 4 bases and the J gene end by 0 bases; junction bases not matched to a gene: 3. The CDR3 sequence is 14 residues long.

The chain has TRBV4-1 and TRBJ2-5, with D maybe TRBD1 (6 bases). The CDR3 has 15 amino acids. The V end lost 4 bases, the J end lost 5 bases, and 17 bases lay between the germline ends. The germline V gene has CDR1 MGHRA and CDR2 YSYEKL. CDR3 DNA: TGCGCCAGCAGCCTCCCGGGACAACGGAGGGAGACCCAGTACTTC. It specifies CASSLPGQRRETQYF.

CDR3 sequence (DNA): TGTGCCAGCAGCCTCCGGAGCTCTGGAAACACCATATATTTT. It specifies CASSLRSSGNTIYF. The chain recombines TRBV7-2 with TRBJ1-3; D gene ambiguous. Trimming pared 5 bases from V and 0 bases from J, leaving 8 bases between. This CDR3 region has 14 residues. Germline V gene data show CDR1 as SGHTA and CDR2 as FQGNSA.

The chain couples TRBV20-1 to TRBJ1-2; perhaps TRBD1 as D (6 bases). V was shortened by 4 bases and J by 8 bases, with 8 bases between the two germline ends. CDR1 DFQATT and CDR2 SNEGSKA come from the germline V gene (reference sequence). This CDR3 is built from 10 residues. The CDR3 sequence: CSATGDGYTF. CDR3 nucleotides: TGCAGTGCTACAGGGGACGGCTACACCTTC.

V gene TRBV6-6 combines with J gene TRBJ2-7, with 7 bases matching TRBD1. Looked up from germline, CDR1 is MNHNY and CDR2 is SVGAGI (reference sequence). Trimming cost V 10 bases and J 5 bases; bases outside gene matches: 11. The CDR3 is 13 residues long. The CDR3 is CATRQGSVHEQYF. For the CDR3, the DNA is TGTGCCACGAGACAGGGATCGGTACACGAGCAGTACTTC.

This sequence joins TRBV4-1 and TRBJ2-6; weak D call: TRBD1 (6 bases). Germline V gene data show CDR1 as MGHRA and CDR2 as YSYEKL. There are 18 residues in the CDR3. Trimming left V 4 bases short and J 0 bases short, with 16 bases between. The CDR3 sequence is CASSPVGTRPSGANVLTF. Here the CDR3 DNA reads TGCGCCAGCAGCCCAGTGGGGACACGGCCCTCTGGGGCCAACGTCCTGACTTTC.

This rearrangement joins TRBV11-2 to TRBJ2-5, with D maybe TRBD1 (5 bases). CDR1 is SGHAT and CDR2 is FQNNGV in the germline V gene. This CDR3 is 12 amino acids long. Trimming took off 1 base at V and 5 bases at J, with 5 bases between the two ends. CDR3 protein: CASSLGQETQYF. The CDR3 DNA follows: TGTGCCAGCAGCTTAGGACAGGAGACCCAGTACTTC.